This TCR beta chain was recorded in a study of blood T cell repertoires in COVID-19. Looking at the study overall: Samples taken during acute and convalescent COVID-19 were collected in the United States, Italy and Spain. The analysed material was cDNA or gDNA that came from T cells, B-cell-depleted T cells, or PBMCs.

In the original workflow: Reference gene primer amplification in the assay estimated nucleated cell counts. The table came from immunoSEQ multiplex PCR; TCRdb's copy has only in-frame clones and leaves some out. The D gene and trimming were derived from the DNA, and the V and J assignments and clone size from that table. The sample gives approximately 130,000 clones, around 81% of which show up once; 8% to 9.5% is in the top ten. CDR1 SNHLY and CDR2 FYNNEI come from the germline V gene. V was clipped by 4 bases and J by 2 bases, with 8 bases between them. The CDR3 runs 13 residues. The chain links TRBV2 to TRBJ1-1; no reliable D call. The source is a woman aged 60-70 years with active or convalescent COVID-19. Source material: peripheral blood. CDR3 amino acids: CASSVTVNTEAFF. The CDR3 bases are TGTGCCAGCAGTGTTACAGTCAACACTGAAGCTTTCTTT.